This TCR beta chain is drawn from a study of radiotherapy plus CTLA-4 blockade in lung cancer. Trimming took off 2 bases at V and 4 bases at J, with 11 bases between the two ends. In germline, CDR1 is MNHEY, CDR2 SMNVEV (reference sequence). This CDR3 region has 14 residues. This clone was recorded only once. The protocol was immunoSEQ multiplex PCR, while the TCRdb copy is restricted to in-frame clones and leaves out a portion. The repertoire holds about 80,000 clones, with under 90% as singletons. The rearrangement uses TRBV27 and TRBJ1-1, with a tentative D call TRBD1 (6 bases). This TCR came from a human donor with non-small cell lung cancer who had stable disease on radiotherapy plus ipilimumab. The sequencing here drew on peripheral blood, taken from a patient treated with radiotherapy plus ipilimumab. The CDR3 protein is CASSLPGALTEAFF. The CDR3 DNA sequence: TGTGCCAGCAGTTTACCAGGGGCGCTCACTGAAGCTTTCTTT.